The present entry profiles one T cell receptor (beta chain) with its context. The antigen remains unidentified. This sample was included in a study of cytomegalovirus exposure and HLA in healthy donors. Study-wide results and limits: Analysis was carried out at a later point, and it linked a missense DCLRE1C variant to TCR beta V- and J-gene trimming. The study labeled under 200 TCR beta chains cytomegalovirus-associated. Upon later analysis, TCR association rates were observed to vary by HLA locus, being highest for DRB1 and lowest for HLA-C.

This CDR3 is built from 14 residues. Germline-derived CDR1 and CDR2 are SGHRS and YFSETQ. Trimming cost V 4 bases and J 4 bases, with 13 bases left between them. The PCR used 60 Vbeta and 13 Jbeta primers. Data came from immunoSEQ multiplex PCR; TCRdb stores just in-frame clones and leaves some out. Found here are about 150,000 clones; the top ten clones hold about 2%. The rearrangement uses TRBV5-1 and TRBJ2-3, with D possibly TRBD2 on 5 matching bases. The sample comprised PBMCs. The TCR originated in a man aged 25 to 45 in good health and CMV-seronegative. Here the CDR3 reads CASSSLEDSDTQYF. The CDR3 nucleotides read TGCGCCAGCAGCAGCTTGGAGGATTCAGATACGCAGTATTTT.